This T cell receptor beta chain was documented in a study of blood T cell repertoires in COVID-19 (dated by TCRdb to about 2020). About the investigation overall: Collaborator samples came from the United States, Italy and Spain and covered acute and convalescent phases of COVID-19. The prospective study material was composed of cDNA or gDNA derived from T cells, B-cell-depleted T cells, or PBMCs. Subjects who had been exposed to COVID-19, were actively infected with it, or had recovered from it provided the deeply sampled blood TCRbeta repertoires that made up the dataset. The repertoires were released in a freely available public database meant as a resource for research on the immune response to SARS-CoV-2. Samples came from the ongoing ImmuneRACE study (first 160 participants) plus 1,254 subjects from 6 global collaborators. Nearly every sample came with metadata listing a de-identified subject ID, COVID-19 status, age in years and sex. Where available, HLA class I and class II types were obtained from metadata supplied by the sample provider rather than from assay-based typing. General study outcomes and caveats: The quantity of clinical and demographic metadata differed by source and by participant and was supplied without curation.

With respect to this clone: Its binding antigen is unknown. Base qualities are not recorded, but no much larger clone differs from it by a single base.

Measured from the cysteine to the phenylalanine, the CDR3 is 16 residues long. The retained sequence is limited to the CDR3, 48 bases, with the frame set at the first base. The CDR1 and CDR2 encoded by the germline V gene are SGHAT and FQNNGV. A distance of 22 bases separates the germline ends of V and J, which lose 5 bases and 6 bases respectively. A second Seattle source provided samples from volunteer blood donors who had recovered from COVID-19. Collaborating institutions collected whole blood in K2EDTA tubes following their own protocols. For TCRbeta analysis, collaborators shipped samples in one of three forms: frozen whole blood, isolated PBMCs, or DNA extracted from either of those sample types. TCRbeta CDR3 regions were amplified from genomic DNA by means of the immunoSEQ Assay, a bias-controlled multiplex PCR. The source study handled its data this way. The number of nucleated cells in each sample was estimated from the amplification of reference gene primers within the assay. Sequence reads were collapsed and filtered to measure the absolute abundance of every unique TCRbeta CDR3 rearrangement. For each sample, productive Simpson clonality was calculated as the square root of Simpson's diversity index across productive rearrangements. TCRdb took over this immuneACCESS table, retaining in-frame rearrangements with V and J assigned. Such tables are incomplete; in checked studies, under half of the missing clones stem from an unresolved V gene, and the remainder is unexplained. V, J and clone size are taken as reported in that table, and D and trimming were inferred from the DNA itself. The sample has fewer than 250,000 clones on record, 86% of them singletons. Of the sample, under 2% is held by the ten largest clones.

The sequence was collected from a woman aged 55-75 years who had recovered from COVID-19. Here the chain combines TRBV11-2 and TRBJ1-2; TRBD1 is possibly the D segment (6 matching bases). Sequenced: peripheral blood. The CDR3: CASSTGRGTAYNGYTF. The sequence in DNA is TGTGCCAGCAGCACAGGGAGGGGCACGGCTTACAATGGCTACACCTTC.